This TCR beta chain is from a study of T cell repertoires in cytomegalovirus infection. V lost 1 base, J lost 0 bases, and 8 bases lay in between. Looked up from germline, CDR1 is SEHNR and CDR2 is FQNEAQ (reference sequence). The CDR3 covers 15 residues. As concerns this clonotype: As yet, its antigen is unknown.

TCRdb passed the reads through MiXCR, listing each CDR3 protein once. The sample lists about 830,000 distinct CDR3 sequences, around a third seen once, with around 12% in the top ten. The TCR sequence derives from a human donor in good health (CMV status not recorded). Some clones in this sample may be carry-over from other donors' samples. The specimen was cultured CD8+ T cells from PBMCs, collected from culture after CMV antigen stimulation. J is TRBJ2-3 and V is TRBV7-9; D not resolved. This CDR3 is CASSLVLYSTDTQYF. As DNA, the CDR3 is TGTGCCAGCAGCTTAGTTTTGTACAGCACAGATACGCAGTATTTT.